Each of the 18 T cell receptor beta chains below was sequenced from the same sample in a study of response to subunit inactivated influenza vaccine. A single record per CDR3 protein comes from TCRdb applying MiXCR to the RT-PCR reads. The sample records about 570,000 distinct CDR3 sequences, approximately 11% being singletons. These data are also associated with another study on T cells expressing NK-cell markers. This second study says: Template switching by 5'RACE with UMIs generated the TCR beta cDNA.

Here the sequenced sample was PBMCs from blood, taken on the day of vaccination. These receptors were collected from a man aged 50 or older who received an inactivated influenza vaccine.

The V call is TRBV30, the J call TRBJ2-7, with 9 bases fitting TRBD2. J was trimmed by 3 bases and V by 5 bases; bases with no gene match: 11. The CDR3 is made up of 15 amino acids. Germline CDR1 and CDR2: GTSNPN and SVGIG (reference sequence). CDR3 sequence (DNA): TGTGCCTGGGGTCCCGGGACTAGCAGCATCTACGAGCAGTACTTC. The encoded protein is CAWGPGTSSIYEQYF.

The chain carries TRBV2 and TRBJ1-4; D gene unclear. Germline CDR1 is SNHLY and CDR2 is FYNNEI. V shed 6 bases and J shed 4 bases, with 9 bases lying between them. The CDR3 loop spans 13 amino acids. The CDR3 protein is CASSQAHNEKLFF. CDR3 sequence (DNA): TGTGCCAGCAGCCAGGCGCATAATGAAAAACTGTTTTTT.

The chain couples TRBV18 to TRBJ2-1, with no clear D. The CDR3 runs 12 residues. The germline V and J ends were trimmed by 2 bases and 10 bases, with 9 bases remaining between them. Germline V CDR1 and CDR2: KGHSH, LQKENI. CDR3 coding DNA: TGTGCCAGCTCACCAAGGTCGCTAGAGCAGTTCTTC. This gives the protein CASSPRSLEQFF.

Many counts were recorded for this clonotype. For the CDR3, the DNA is TGTGCCAGCGGGGGGGGACAAGATACGCAGTATTTT. Protein: CASGGGQDTQYF. The chain is built from TRBV9 and TRBJ2-3; a weak D match, TRBD2 (7 bases). V lost 7 bases and J 5 bases, leaving 11 bases between the germline ends. CDR1 and CDR2 (germline): SGDLS, YYNGEE. The CDR3 is 12 amino acids. Looking up the rest from reference TRBV9 and TRBJ2-3 gives the full variable domain: DSGVTQTPKHLITATGQRVTLRCSPRSGDLSVYWYQQSLDQGLQFLIQYYNGEERAKGNILERFSAQQFPDLHSELNLSSLELGDSALYFCASGGGQDTQYFGPGTRLTVL.

This chain joins TRBV20-1 and TRBJ2-1; 8 positions agree with TRBD2. The V segment lost 0 bases and the J segment 3 bases; nucleotides outside the gene matches: 7. CDR1 is DFQATT and CDR2 is SNEGSKA in the germline V gene (reference sequence). The CDR3 has 16 residues. CDR3 bases: TGCAGTGCTAGAGATTGGAACGGGGGGGGCTACAATGAGCAGTTCTTC. Translated, it gives CSARDWNGGGYNEQFF.

J is TRBJ1-6 and V is TRBV6-1; 8 nucleotides align to TRBD1. CDR1 is MNHNS, CDR2 SASEGT, per germline. The CDR3 sequence is 15 residues long. The V and J ends lost 7 bases and 7 bases, in that order; junction bases with no gene match: 9. The CDR3 DNA reads TGTGCCAGCACCGAAGCAACAGGGGGGAATTCACCCCTCCACTTT. Translation: CASTEATGGNSPLHF.

The chain couples TRBV5-1 to TRBJ2-2; D might be TRBD1 (6 bases). CDR1 and CDR2 from the germline V gene are SGHRS and YFSETQ. Trimming stripped 4 bases from V and 8 bases from J, with 15 bases between. This CDR3 region has 14 residues. CDR3 loop: CASSAGQTRGELFF. The CDR3 bases are TGCGCCAGCAGCGCCGGACAGACCAGAGGGGAGCTGTTTTTT. The variable domain in full, completed from reference TRBV5-1 and TRBJ2-2, reads KAGVTQTPRYLIKTRGQQVTLSCSPISGHRSVSWYQQTPGQGLQFLFEYFSETQRNKGNFPGRFSGRQFSNSRSEMNVSTLELGDSALYLCASSAGQTRGELFFGEGSRLTVL.

At least ten counts were recorded for this clonotype. This rearrangement joins TRBV5-1 to TRBJ1-4; no firm D call. The length of the CDR3 is 16 residues. Germline V gene sequence: CDR1 SGHRS, CDR2 YFSETQ. Trimming shortened V by 0 bases and J by 3 bases, and 12 bases separated the two germline ends. CDR3 sequence: CASSLALGSSNEKLFF. CDR3 bases: TGCGCCAGCAGCTTGGCCCTCGGCAGCTCTAATGAAAAACTGTTTTTT.

This clonotype was seen a few times. This chain joins TRBV7-2 and TRBJ2-5; 8 nucleotides agree with TRBD2. The CDR3 runs to 15 residues. The junction had 6 bases not matched to a gene; V was cut back by 3 bases and J by 3 bases. The V gene's germline CDR1 is SGHTA and CDR2 FQGNSA. CDR3 sequence (DNA): TGTGCCAGCAGCTTGACCCCCGGGGGGGAAGAGACCCAGTACTTC. Encoded protein: CASSLTPGGEETQYF.

The sample holds a few counts of this clonotype. This chain uses TRBV5-1 with TRBJ2-3; 16 bases line up with TRBD2. The CDR3 sequence is 18 residues long. The germline gives CDR1 SGHRS, CDR2 YFSETQ. V was clipped by 4 bases and J by 3 bases; unmatched bases: 8. The chain's CDR3 is CASSAGLAGGPRTDTQYF. DNA for the CDR3: TGCGCCAGCAGCGCGGGACTAGCGGGGGGGCCACGGACAGATACGCAGTATTTT.

The chain employs TRBV30 and TRBJ2-6; 9 bases are shared with TRBD1. This CDR3 comprises 14 residues. The trim removed 7 bases at V and 2 bases at J, leaving 3 bases unmatched. Germline V gene sequence: CDR1 GTSNPN, CDR2 SVGIG (reference sequence). The DNA of the CDR3 is TGTGCCTTTACAGGGGGCGCTGGGGCCAACGTCCTGACTTTC. Protein: CAFTGGAGANVLTF.

This clonotype was seen repeatedly, ten times or more. The rearrangement joins TRBV12-3 or TRBV12-4 to TRBJ2-5; tentatively, D is TRBD1 (5 bases). The CDR3 length is 15 residues. Trimming removed 1 base from V and 3 bases from J, with 12 bases in between. CDR3 residues: CASSLVNRRKETQYF. For the CDR3, the DNA is TGTGCCAGCAGTTTAGTGAACAGGCGAAAAGAGACCCAGTACTTC.

This clonotype was picked up a small number of times. The chain links TRBV7-8 to TRBJ2-2, with TRBD1 as a possible D gene (5 bases). The ends were cut back, 5 bases at V and 2 bases at J, with 9 bases in the middle. Germline CDR1 is SGHVS and CDR2 is FQNEAQ. The CDR3 consists of 14 residues. CDR3 in DNA: TGTGCCAGCAGCCAGGACACCAACACCGGGGAGCTGTTTTTT. Its translation: CASSQDTNTGELFF.

This clonotype was observed a few times. The chain couples TRBV7-8 to TRBJ2-4; 11 nucleotides match TRBD2. CDR1 SGHVS and CDR2 FQNEAQ come from the germline V gene. The CDR3 is 15 residues long. Trimming took 5 bases from V and 8 from J; bases not matched to a gene: 8. CDR3 nucleotide sequence: TGTGCCAGCAGCCTTAGCGGGGGGGCCATAGACATTCAGTACTTC. It yields the protein CASSLSGGAIDIQYF.

A few counts support this clonotype. This chain connects TRBV7-9 to TRBJ2-1; D is unclear. Germline CDR1 reads SEHNR; CDR2 reads FQNEAQ (reference sequence). The CDR3 is 13 amino acids. V was pared by 3 bases and J by 9 bases, with 12 bases between. CDR3 bases: TGTGCCAGCAGCTTCATATCCCTCGGTGAGCAGTTCTTC. The encoded protein is CASSFISLGEQFF.

The chain joins TRBV3-1 to TRBJ2-5; 11 bases are shared with TRBD2. V shed 4 bases, J shed 7 bases, and the junction held 2 bases outside the gene matches. Germline V gives CDR1 LGHDT, CDR2 YNNKEL (reference sequence). The CDR3 loop spans 13 amino acids. DNA of the CDR3: TGTGCCAGCAGCCTCGGGACTAGCGGGACCCAGTACTTC. Its translation: CASSLGTSGTQYF.

The rearrangement uses TRBV7-9 and TRBJ2-7; maybe TRBD2 (6 bases). Deletions cut 3 bases from V and 2 bases from J, with 11 bases between. This CDR3 has 14 amino acids. Germline V gene data show CDR1 as SEHNR and CDR2 as FQNEAQ (reference sequence). The CDR3 region is CASSLGGLTYEQYF. CDR3 DNA sequence: TGTGCCAGCAGCTTGGGAGGCCTTACCTACGAGCAGTACTTC.

The rearrangement links TRBV29-1 to TRBJ1-1; TRBD1 matches at 7 bases. The CDR3 covers 13 residues. V trimming: 7 bases; J trimming: 1 base; junction bases outside the gene matches: 6. Germline CDR1 SQVTM, CDR2 ANQGSEA. The CDR3 sequence: CSAKGQTNTEAFF. The CDR3 DNA reads as TGCAGCGCTAAGGGACAGACGAACACTGAAGCTTTCTTT.